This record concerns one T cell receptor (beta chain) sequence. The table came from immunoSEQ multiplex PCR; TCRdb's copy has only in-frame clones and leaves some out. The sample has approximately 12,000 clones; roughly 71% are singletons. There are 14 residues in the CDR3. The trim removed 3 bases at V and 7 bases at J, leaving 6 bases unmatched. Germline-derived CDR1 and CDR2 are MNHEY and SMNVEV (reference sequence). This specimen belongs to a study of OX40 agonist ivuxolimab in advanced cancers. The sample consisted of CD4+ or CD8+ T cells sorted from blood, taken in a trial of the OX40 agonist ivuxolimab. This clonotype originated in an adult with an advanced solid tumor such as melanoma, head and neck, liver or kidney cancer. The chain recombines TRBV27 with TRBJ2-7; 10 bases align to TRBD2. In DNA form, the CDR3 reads TGTGCCAGCAGTTTCGGACTAGCGGTTGGTGAGCAGTACTTC. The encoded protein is CASSFGLAVGEQYF.